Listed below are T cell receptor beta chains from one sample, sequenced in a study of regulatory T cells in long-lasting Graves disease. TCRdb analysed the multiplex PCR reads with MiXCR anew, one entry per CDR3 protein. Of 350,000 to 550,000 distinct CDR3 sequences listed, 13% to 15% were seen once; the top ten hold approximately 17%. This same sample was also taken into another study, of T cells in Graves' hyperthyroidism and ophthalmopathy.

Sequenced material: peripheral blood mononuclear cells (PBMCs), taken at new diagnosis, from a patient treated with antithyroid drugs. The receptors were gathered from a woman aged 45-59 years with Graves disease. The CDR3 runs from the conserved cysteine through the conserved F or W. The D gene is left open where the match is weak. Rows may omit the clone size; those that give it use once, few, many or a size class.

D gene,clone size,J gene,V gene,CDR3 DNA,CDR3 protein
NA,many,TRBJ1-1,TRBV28,TGTGCCAGCAGTCGGGGACGGGCTGAAGCTTTCTTT,CASSRGRAEAFF
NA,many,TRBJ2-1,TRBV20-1,TGCAGTGCTAGTACTCATAGACAGGATGGTGAGCAGTTCTTC,CSASTHRQDGEQFF
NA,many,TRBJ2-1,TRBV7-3,TGTGCCAGCACATCGAGGCCTAGCTCCTACAATGAGCAGTTCTTC,CASTSRPSSYNEQFF
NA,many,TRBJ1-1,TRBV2,TGTGCCAGCAGTGAAGACAGGTCGAGAGCTGAAGCTTTCTTT,CASSEDRSRAEAFF
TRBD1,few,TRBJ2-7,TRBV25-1,TGTGCCAGCAGTGAAATACAGGGGTTGGGAACCGAGCAGTACTTC,CASSEIQGLGTEQYF
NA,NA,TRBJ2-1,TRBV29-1,TGCAGCGTAAACCGGGACAACTCCTACAGTGAGCAGTTCTTC,CSVNRDNSYSEQFF
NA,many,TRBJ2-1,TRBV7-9,TGTGCCAGCAGCTTAGGGGCCAGGAACTACAATGAGCAGTTCTTC,CASSLGARNYNEQFF
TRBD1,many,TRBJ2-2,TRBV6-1,TGTGCCAGCAGCCGGACAGGGCGTGATGTCGGGGAGCTGTTTTTT,CASSRTGRDVGELFF
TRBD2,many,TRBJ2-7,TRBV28,TGTGCCAGCAGTTCGTTAGCGGGATACGAGCAGTACTTC,CASSSLAGYEQYF
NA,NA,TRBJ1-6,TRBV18,TGTGCCAGCTCACCATCTCCGCAGGGCTATAATTCACCCCTCCACTTT,CASSPSPQGYNSPLHF
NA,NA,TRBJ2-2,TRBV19,TGTGCCAGTAGTATTGTGAGACGGCCGAACACCGGGGAGCTGTTTTTT,CASSIVRRPNTGELFF
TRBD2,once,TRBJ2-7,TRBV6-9,TGTGCCAGCAGTTACCCCGGACTAGCGGGAAACAACTACGAGCAGTACTTC,CASSYPGLAGNNYEQYF
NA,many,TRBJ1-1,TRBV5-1,TGCGCCAGCCGGGAGGGGGTGATGAACACTGAAGCTTTCTTT,CASREGVMNTEAFF
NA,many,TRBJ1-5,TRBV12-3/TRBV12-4,TGTGCCAGCAGTTTAGAGGCAGGGGCGCAGCCCCAGCATTTT,CASSLEAGAQPQHF
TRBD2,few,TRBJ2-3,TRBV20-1,TGCAGTGCTAGTCTAGCGGAAAGATTAGATACGCAGTATTTT,CSASLAERLDTQYF
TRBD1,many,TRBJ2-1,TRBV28,TGTGCCAGCAGGCCGGGACAGGGGGCGGTCAATGAGCAGTTCTTC,CASRPGQGAVNEQFF
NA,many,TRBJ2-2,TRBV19,TGTGCCAGTAGTGAGGAGGGAGTCCCCGGGGAGCTGTTTTTT,CASSEEGVPGELFF
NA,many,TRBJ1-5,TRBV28,TGTGCCAGCTACAGCCTCAATCAGCCCCAGCATTTT,CASYSLNQPQHF
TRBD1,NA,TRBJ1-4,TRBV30,TGTGCCTGCAACGACAGGGAACGCGAAAAACTGTTTTTT,CACNDREREKLFF
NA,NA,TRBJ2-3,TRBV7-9,TGTGCCAGCAGCATCGAGGGCCCAAATTCTTTT,CASSIEGPNSF
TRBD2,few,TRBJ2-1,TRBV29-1,TGCAGCGTTGTGGGAGAGACTAGCGTCCACAATGAGCAGTTCTTC,CSVVGETSVHNEQFF
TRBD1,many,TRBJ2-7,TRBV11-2,TGTGCCAGCAGCGCCGGGACAGGGGGCTACGAGCAGTACTTC,CASSAGTGGYEQYF